These 23 T cell receptor beta chains share one sample of origin, sequenced in a study of cytomegalovirus exposure and HLA in healthy donors. PCR was performed using 60 Vbeta and 13 Jbeta primers. Profiling relied on immunoSEQ multiplex PCR, and the TCRdb table lists in-frame clones only, not all of them. Found here are some 200,000 clones, about 85% of them singletons; the top ten hold about 0.37%. Sequenced material: PBMCs. Receptors originate from a male donor in good health and CMV-seropositive.

The J gene is TRBJ1-2, the V gene TRBV7-9; 7 bases are a match to TRBD1. Germline CDR1 and CDR2: SEHNR and FQNEAQ (reference sequence). V gave up 4 bases and J gave up 6 bases; unmatched junction bases: 11. CDR3 length: 15 residues. The CDR3 nucleotides are TGTGCCAGCAGCTCGACTACAGGGGTCAGTGATGGCTACACCTTC. Its protein is CASSSTTGVSDGYTF.

The CDR3 DNA follows: TGTGCCAGCAGTTGGGGACAGGGGGCGAAAGGCTACACCTTC. It yields the protein CASSWGQGAKGYTF. The gene calls are TRBV6-5 and TRBJ1-2; 12 bases are shared with TRBD1. The CDR3 extends over 14 amino acids. Germline V CDR1 and CDR2: MNHEY, SVGAGI. J was trimmed by 8 bases and V by 4 bases; bases with no gene match: 5.

In this sample, this clone turned up a few times. In DNA form, the CDR3 reads TGCGCCAGCAGCCAAGATTCCGGGACAGGGGGTTATGGCTACACCTTC. Translation gives CASSQDSGTGGYGYTF. The chain couples TRBV4-3 to TRBJ1-2, with TRBD1 identical over 11 bases. The CDR3 sequence is 16 residues long. Trimming took 0 bases from V and 5 from J; bases not matched to a gene: 5. The germline CDR1 and CDR2 sequences are LGHNA and YSLEER.

This chain joins TRBV4-1 and TRBJ2-7; 7 bases map to TRBD2. Germline V gene data show CDR1 as MGHRA and CDR2 as YSYEKL. V shed 3 bases and J 3 bases; nucleotides not matched to a gene: 5. The CDR3 consists of 14 residues. The CDR3 spells CASSQQLAYYEQYF. DNA of the CDR3: TGCGCCAGCAGCCAGCAACTAGCGTACTACGAGCAGTACTTC.

The chain combines TRBV9 with TRBJ1-2; 9 bases are shared with TRBD1. Per the germline V gene, CDR1 is SGDLS and CDR2 is YYNGEE. The CDR3 is 16 residues long. J was trimmed by 6 bases and V by 3 bases; bases with no gene match: 12. The CDR3 reads CASSESGTGSTNGYTF. The CDR3, as DNA: TGTGCCAGCAGCGAATCCGGGACAGGGAGTACAAATGGCTACACCTTC.

The rearrangement links TRBV19 to TRBJ1-1; 8 bases fit TRBD1. CDR1 and CDR2 from the germline V gene are LNHDA and SQIVND (reference sequence). Trimming removed 4 bases from V and 4 bases from J; junction bases left unmatched: 14. The CDR3 extends over 17 amino acids. The CDR3 bases are TGTGCCAGTAGTACTACCCCCCGACAGGGGAAGACCACTGAAGCTTTCTTT. Its translation: CASSTTPRQGKTTEAFF. The full variable domain, its missing parts supplied by reference TRBV19 and TRBJ1-1, is DGGITQSPKYLFRKEGQNVTLSCEQNLNHDAMYWYRQDPGQGLRLIYYSQIVNDFQKGDIAEGYSVSREKKESFPLTVTSAQKNPTAFYLCASSTTPRQGKTTEAFFGQGTRLTVV.

The chain employs TRBV28 and TRBJ1-5; D gene unclear. The CDR3 covers 15 residues. The V end lost 5 bases, the J end lost 8 bases, and 19 bases lay between the germline ends. Germline values: CDR1 MDHEN, CDR2 SYDVKM. In nucleotides, the CDR3 is TGTGCCAGCAGTCCCTCTCGAGTGCCTAAAGAGCCCCAGCATTTT. Amino acids: CASSPSRVPKEPQHF.

This clone was observed once. The chain is built from TRBV5-1 and TRBJ1-1; possible D gene TRBD1, 6 bases. V lost 4 bases and J lost 1, with 14 bases in between. Per the germline V gene, CDR1 is SGHRS and CDR2 is YFSETQ. The CDR3 sequence is 15 residues long. The CDR3 DNA sequence: TGCGCCAGCAGCGAAACGGGACACCCGAACACTGAAGCTTTCTTT. Its translation: CASSETGHPNTEAFF.

V and J are TRBV4-1 and TRBJ1-5; possibly TRBD1 for D (6 bases). CDR3 length: 14 amino acids. CDR1 is MGHRA and CDR2 is YSYEKL in the germline V gene. The germline V and J ends were trimmed by 4 bases and 9 bases, with 16 bases remaining between them. Here the CDR3 DNA reads TGCGCCAGCAGCCTCACGGGGGGAGGGGGGCCCCAGCATTTT. It specifies CASSLTGGGGPQHF.

The chain joins TRBV5-1 to TRBJ2-5; 10 bases map to TRBD2. The DNA end favors TRBJ2-7, so the J call may be wrong. Germline V gives CDR1 SGHRS, CDR2 YFSETQ. This CDR3 region has 14 residues. CDR3 coding DNA: TGCGCCAGCAGCTTCAGCGGGGGGGCCTACGAGCAGTACTTC. Its protein product is CASSFSGGAYEQYF.

The chain employs TRBV7-9 and TRBJ2-7; TRBD2 agrees at 7 bases. This CDR3 spans 15 amino acids. CDR1 SEHNR and CDR2 FQNEAQ come from the germline V gene (reference sequence). V lost 3 bases, J lost 3 bases, and 8 bases stayed unmatched. The CDR3 protein is CASSFNWERGYEQYF. In DNA, the CDR3 is TGTGCCAGCAGCTTTAACTGGGAGCGGGGCTACGAGCAGTACTTC.

J is TRBJ2-5 and V is TRBV19; D is unclear. The CDR3 has 11 amino acids. Germline CDR1 reads LNHDA; CDR2 reads SQIVND (reference sequence). V was clipped by 8 bases and J by 1 base, with 5 bases between them. CDR3: CASAGQETQYF. The CDR3 nucleotides are TGTGCCAGTGCAGGCCAAGAGACCCAGTACTTC.

The chain is built from TRBV7-2 and TRBJ2-2; D unclear. V was shortened by 4 bases and J by 6 bases, with 9 bases between the two germline ends. The CDR3 consists of 13 residues. Germline CDR1 SGHTA, CDR2 FQGNSA. Here the CDR3 DNA reads TGTGCCAGCAGCTCGGTCTCCGCCGGGGAGCTGTTTTTT. Amino acids: CASSSVSAGELFF. The whole variable domain, remainder taken from reference TRBV7-2 and TRBJ2-2, is GAGVSQSPSNKVTEKGKDVELRCDPISGHTALYWYRQSLGQGLEFLIYFQGNSAPDKSGLPSDRFSAERTGGSVSTLTIQRTQQEDSAVYLCASSSVSAGELFFGEGSRLTVL.

In its sample, this clone was seen a few times. The CDR3 here is CASSSMQSQSPQHF. DNA for the CDR3: TGTGCCAGCAGTTCCATGCAGTCCCAAAGTCCCCAGCATTTT. This rearrangement joins TRBV6-5 to TRBJ1-5; no clear D gene. Germline CDR1 is MNHEY and CDR2 is SVGAGI. The CDR3 has 14 amino acids. Trimming took 4 bases from V and 10 from J, leaving 17 bases between them.

The gene calls are TRBV28 and TRBJ2-7, with D perhaps TRBD2 (7 bases). Germline-derived CDR1 and CDR2 are MDHEN and SYDVKM. The length of the CDR3 is 15 residues. Trimming pared 3 bases from V and 6 bases from J, leaving 18 bases between. The DNA for the CDR3 is TGTGCCAGCAGTTTTGGCCAAGGGGGGGTTGGCGAGCAGTACTTC. Encoded protein: CASSFGQGGVGEQYF. Looking up the rest from reference TRBV28 and TRBJ2-7 gives the full variable domain: DVKVTQSSRYLVKRTGEKVFLECVQDMDHENMFWYRQDPGLGLRLIYFSYDVKMKEKGDIPEGYSVSREKKERFSLILESASTNQTSMYLCASSFGQGGVGEQYFGPGTRLTVT.

The chain is built from TRBV15 and TRBJ1-4; D gene ambiguous. CDR1 LNHNV and CDR2 YYDKDF come from the germline V gene (reference sequence). The V gene lost 6 bases and the J gene lost 7 bases, with 15 bases spanning the gap. The CDR3 has 14 amino acids. The CDR3 nucleotides are TGTGCCACCAGTCCGCGGCTTCCGGGTGAAAAACTGTTTTTT. Its protein product is CATSPRLPGEKLFF.

In the case of this clone: The identical CDR3 is also encoded by other nucleotide sequences in the sample. The chain joins TRBV18 to TRBJ2-1, with TRBD2 matching over 15 bases. Germline V CDR1 and CDR2: KGHSH, LQKENI. The CDR3 length is 14 residues. V lost 3 bases to trimming and J lost 10 bases; unmatched junction nucleotides: 1. The DNA of the CDR3 is TGTGCCAGCTCACCGGGACTAGCGGGGGGCGAGCAGTTCTTC. As protein: CASSPGLAGGEQFF.

The chain uses TRBV5-4 and TRBJ2-3; 8 bases fit TRBD2. Germline V gene data show CDR1 as SGHNT and CDR2 as YYREEE (reference sequence). The CDR3 covers 13 residues. V shed 5 bases, J shed 1 base, and the junction held 0 bases outside the gene matches. CDR3 sequence (DNA): TGTGCCAGCAGGACTAGCGGCACAGATACGCAGTATTTT. This sequence encodes CASRTSGTDTQYF. The variable domain in full, completed from reference TRBV5-4 and TRBJ2-3, reads ETGVTQSPTHLIKTRGQQVTLRCSSQSGHNTVSWYQQALGQGPQFIFQYYREEENGRGNFPPRFSGLQFPNYSSELNVNALELDDSALYLCASRTSGTDTQYFGPGTRLTVL.

This chain links TRBV6-1 with TRBJ1-2, with 7 nucleotides matching TRBD1. CDR1 is MNHNS, CDR2 SASEGT, per germline. The CDR3 is 14 amino acids. The junction had 3 bases not matched to a gene; V was cut back by 1 base and J by 4 bases. CDR3 residues: CASSEGTGVYGYTF. DNA of the CDR3: TGTGCCAGCAGTGAAGGGACAGGCGTCTATGGCTACACCTTC.

The V and J genes are TRBV5-6 and TRBJ1-5, with 9 bases matching TRBD1. The CDR3 totals 13 residues. V shed 5 bases, J shed 7 bases, and the junction held 4 bases outside the gene matches. Germline loops: CDR1 SGHDT, CDR2 YYEEEE. CDR3 bases: TGTGCCAGCAGTCTTACAGGGGGCCAGCCCCAGCATTTT. Amino acids: CASSLTGGQPQHF.

This sequence joins TRBV6-4 and TRBJ2-6, with 7 bases fitting TRBD2. V shed 3 bases and J 2 bases; nucleotides not matched to a gene: 10. This CDR3 is built from 18 residues. Germline lookup yields CDR1 MRHNA and CDR2 SNTAGT. The CDR3 is CASSEKSDGRAGANVLTF. As DNA, the CDR3 is TGTGCCAGCAGTGAAAAAAGTGATGGGAGGGCTGGGGCCAACGTCCTGACTTTC.

This clone was counted only a few times. V and J are TRBV7-2 and TRBJ2-7; 8 nucleotides line up with TRBD2. Trimming took 3 bases from V and 1 from J; bases not matched to a gene: 11. The CDR3 totals 17 residues. The germline CDR1 and CDR2 sequences are SGHTA and FQGNSA. The CDR3 nucleotides are TGTGCCAGCAGCTTGGGGAGCGGGAGTACAAGTTCCTACGAGCAGTACTTC. Protein product: CASSLGSGSTSSYEQYF.

In its sample, this clone was seen a few times. The chain has TRBV7-2 and TRBJ1-2; TRBD1 matches 10 bases. The germline CDR1 and CDR2 sequences are SGHTA and FQGNSA. Trimming removed 6 bases from V and 7 bases from J; junction bases left unmatched: 5. CDR3 size: 13 residues. CDR3 in DNA: TGTGCCAGCAGGACGACAGGGGGCTTTGGCTACACCTTC. Translation gives CASRTTGGFGYTF.